What follows describes a single T cell receptor (beta chain). The antigen remains undetermined. PCR amplification relied on 60 Vbeta primers (plus 13 Jbeta primers). Profiled with immunoSEQ multiplex PCR; TCRdb holds only in-frame clones, not every one. The data contain about 140,000 clones, approximately 65% of them singletons. The entry originates in a study of cytomegalovirus exposure and HLA in healthy donors. The study's findings and limits: Later analysis identified several of the most significant clusters that appeared linked to common viral pathogens. Available immune exposure information covered CMV serostatus only.

The donors, nominally healthy at sampling, likely had unrecorded immune exposures. The CDR3 totals 13 residues. V was trimmed by 6 bases and J by 0 bases, leaving 8 bases between them. Looked up from germline, CDR1 is MNHEY and CDR2 is SVGAGI. This clonotype was obtained from an older woman in good health and CMV-seronegative. The sequenced material came from PBMCs. The V gene is TRBV6-5, the J gene TRBJ1-1; unclear D gene. CDR3 loop: CASREGMNTEAFF. The CDR3 DNA sequence: TGTGCCAGCAGGGAGGGTATGAACACTGAAGCTTTCTTT.